This record looks at one T cell receptor (beta chain) sequence and its context. The target antigen is unknown. For the second PCR, which ran for roughly 6 to 11 cycles, a sample-barcoded 5' primer and a J-beta primer mix were used. A tag from a template-switch adaptor with 12 random nucleotides marked each cDNA molecule. Using its own MiXCR run on the 5' RACE reads, TCRdb lists one record per CDR3 protein. The data hold about 1,400,000 distinct CDR3 sequences, with around 39% observed a single time. The data stem from a study of blood T cells in healthy people across ages. Study-wide background: About one barcoded beta molecule per two T cells was the capture yield of template switching. Study-wide findings and caveats: Observed TCR beta diversity showed a strong correlation with the percentage of naive T cells as measured by flow cytometry.

V was clipped by 1 base and J by 9 bases, with 10 bases between them. In germline, CDR1 is SEHNR, CDR2 FQNEAQ (reference sequence). The length of the CDR3 is 13 residues. This receptor was taken from a woman aged 18-30 years in good health. The sequencing input was blood. This sequence joins TRBV7-9 and TRBJ2-1; unclear D gene. CDR3 amino acids: CASSLGASSEQFF. Written as DNA, the CDR3 is TGTGCCAGCAGCTTAGGGGCTTCCAGTGAGCAGTTCTTC.